The 23 T cell receptor beta chains in this list originate from one sample, sequenced in a study of CD8+CD57+ T cells in acquired aplastic anemia. CDR3 and TCR beta VDJ profiling relied on genomic DNA as the template. MiXCR, run by TCRdb on the reads, gives a single entry per CDR3 protein. The sample has under 75,000 distinct CDR3 sequences, around 50% seen once. Sequencing used sorted CD4+, CD8+, or CD8+CD57+ T cells (not recorded which) from PBMCs. The receptor set was obtained from a human donor in good health, serving as a control.

The V and J genes are TRBV7-2 and TRBJ2-7, with 8 bases identical to TRBD1. This CDR3 comprises 14 residues. J was trimmed by 4 bases and V by 1 base; bases with no gene match: 3. CDR1 SGHTA and CDR2 FQGNSA come from the germline V gene. The DNA of the CDR3 is TGTGCCAGCAGCTTAGGACAGGGGTTTTACGAGCAGTACTTC. Translated, it gives CASSLGQGFYEQYF.

A word on this clonotype: This may arise from a read error, as a much more abundant clone is one base away. The rearrangement links TRBV4-1 to TRBJ2-1, with 11 bases matching TRBD2. Germline V gene data show CDR1 as MGHRA and CDR2 as YSYEKL. This CDR3 spans 15 amino acids. V was clipped by 2 bases and J by 9 bases; unmatched bases: 6. The CDR3 DNA is TGCGCCAGCAGCCAACCGGGACTAGCGGACAGTGAGCAGTTCTTC. Residues: CASSQPGLADSEQFF.

In this sample, this clonotype turned up many times. Germline and junction disagree at one end, which may indicate a read error. J is TRBJ1-1 and V is TRBV4-1, with D hard to call. The CDR3 contains 12 residues. The germline V gene has CDR1 MGHRA and CDR2 YSYEKL. The CDR3 here is CASSQGNTEAFF. The DNA of the CDR3 is TGTGCCAGCAGCCAAGGGAACACTGAAGCTTTCTTT.

This clonotype was counted at least ten times. This sequence joins TRBV9 and TRBJ2-7, with D tentatively TRBD2 (6 bases). The CDR3 totals 14 residues. The germline V and J ends were trimmed by 4 bases and 0 bases, with 11 bases remaining between them. Germline lookup yields CDR1 SGDLS and CDR2 YYNGEE. Here the CDR3 DNA reads TGTGCCAGCAGCCCCGGAGCGGGCTCCTACGAGCAGTACTTC. It translates to CASSPGAGSYEQYF.

This clonotype was counted only a few times. The genes are TRBV6-5 and TRBJ1-1, with 7 positions matching TRBD1. Per the germline V gene, CDR1 is MNHEY and CDR2 is SVGAGI. Trimming cost V 2 bases and J 6 bases; bases outside gene matches: 9. This CDR3 has 15 amino acids. CDR3 sequence reads: CASSYRQGSPSEAFF. The CDR3 DNA sequence: TGTGCCAGCAGTTACAGACAGGGTTCCCCTTCTGAAGCTTTCTTT.

In this sample, this clonotype turned up many times. The chain joins TRBV4-1 to TRBJ2-2; D is possibly TRBD1 or TRBD2 (5 bases each). CDR3 length: 17 amino acids. Trimming left V 6 bases short and J 5 bases short, with 22 bases between. Germline loops: CDR1 MGHRA, CDR2 YSYEKL. This CDR3 is CASSTTLGDVRTGELFF. In DNA form, the CDR3 reads TGCGCCAGCAGTACCACCCTCGGGGACGTGAGGACCGGGGAGCTGTTTTTT.

The chain couples TRBV6-1 to TRBJ2-1, with 10 nucleotides matching TRBD2. J lost 7 bases, V lost 4 bases, and 7 bases had no gene match. The CDR3 length is 15 residues. Germline V gene lookup returns CDR1 MNHNS and CDR2 SASEGT. The CDR3: CASSGASGGVNEQFF. In DNA, the CDR3 is TGTGCCAGCAGTGGGGCTAGCGGGGGCGTGAATGAGCAGTTCTTC.

This clonotype was recorded a few times. The chain couples TRBV7-9 to TRBJ1-2; D may be TRBD1 (5 bases). The CDR3 covers 15 residues. V was clipped by 1 base and J by 0 bases, with 9 bases between them. The germline V gene encodes CDR1 SEHNR and CDR2 FQNEAQ (reference sequence). The CDR3 here is CASSLVEGTNYGYTF. The CDR3 DNA follows: TGTGCCAGCAGCTTAGTGGAGGGGACTAACTATGGCTACACCTTC.

This clonotype has a count of ten or more. The rearrangement links TRBV14 to TRBJ2-1; D may be TRBD1 (5 bases). Deletions cut 3 bases from V and 4 bases from J, with 7 bases between. The CDR3 is made up of 13 amino acids. Germline V CDR1 and CDR2: SGHDN, FVKESK. The CDR3 coding sequence is TGTGCCAGCAGCCACAGACAGTACAATGAGCAGTTCTTC. Protein product: CASSHRQYNEQFF.

This clonotype was picked up many times. Written as DNA, the CDR3 is TGTGCCAGCAGCCAGGGGGTTTCCTACGAGCAGTACTTC. It translates to CASSQGVSYEQYF. This rearrangement joins TRBV13 to TRBJ2-7; 7 bases align to TRBD1. Germline V gene lookup returns CDR1 PRHDT and CDR2 FYEKMQ (reference sequence). The length of the CDR3 is 13 residues. V dropped 5 bases and J dropped 1; count of bases not matched to a gene: 2.

This clonotype was counted only a few times. The rearrangement links TRBV6-2 or TRBV6-3 to TRBJ2-1, with TRBD2 matching 7 bases. From germline, CDR1 is MNHEY and CDR2 SVGEGT. The CDR3 totals 19 residues. V was pared by 0 bases and J by 3 bases, with 14 bases of the junction left unmatched. The CDR3 DNA follows: TGTGCCAGCAGTTACTCGAAGGCTAACGGGAGGCATCGCTACAATGAGCAGTTCTTC. Protein: CASSYSKANGRHRYNEQFF.

This clonotype was seen ten or more times. The V and J genes are TRBV27 and TRBJ1-5; D is unresolved. CDR3 length: 14 amino acids. V was shortened by 3 bases and J by 5 bases, with 11 bases between the two germline ends. Per the germline V gene, CDR1 is MNHEY and CDR2 is SMNVEV (reference sequence). The CDR3 loop reads CASSFPGPHQPQHF. CDR3 coding DNA: TGTGCCAGCAGTTTTCCAGGTCCCCATCAGCCCCAGCATTTT.

The V gene is TRBV2, the J gene TRBJ1-1; tentatively, D is TRBD1 (6 bases). The CDR3 runs 14 residues. Between the trimmed V and J ends, which lost 7 bases and 0 bases, there was a span of 12 bases. CDR1 SNHLY and CDR2 FYNNEI come from the germline V gene. CDR3 in DNA: TGTGCCAGCACGCCGGGACATCTGAACACTGAAGCTTTCTTT. It specifies CASTPGHLNTEAFF. The full variable domain, rest sourced from reference TRBV2 and TRBJ1-1, is EPEVTQTPSHQVTQMGQEVILRCVPISNHLYFYWYRQILGQKVEFLVSFYNNEISEKSEIFDDQFSVERPDGSNFTLKIRSTKLEDSAMYFCASTPGHLNTEAFFGQGTRLTVV.

The V and J genes are TRBV24-1 and TRBJ1-5; D perhaps matches TRBD1 (5 bases). Trimming removed 3 bases at V and 9 bases at J, with 14 bases between. CDR3 length equals 14 residues. Germline V lookup: CDR1 KGHDR, CDR2 SFDVKD. In DNA, the CDR3 is TGTGCCACCAGTGATAGGGACGGCCGGCTGCCCCAGCATTTT. It codes for CATSDRDGRLPQHF.

The J gene is TRBJ1-1, the V gene TRBV10-1; D unclear. CDR1 is WNHNN and CDR2 is SYGVQD in the germline V gene (reference sequence). The CDR3 has 15 residues. Trimming cost V 3 bases and J 1 base, with 12 bases left between them. CDR3 loop: CASSETRWWNTEAFF. The CDR3 DNA reads as TGCGCCAGCAGTGAAACCAGATGGTGGAACACTGAAGCTTTCTTT.

This clonotype was found a few times. This chain uses TRBV19 with TRBJ2-7; D remains unclear. V lost 5 bases and J lost 3, with 11 bases in between. This CDR3 has 13 amino acids. From germline, CDR1 is LNHDA and CDR2 SQIVND (reference sequence). The CDR3 loop is CASSRQVNYEQYF. The CDR3 coding sequence is TGTGCCAGTAGTCGGCAGGTGAACTACGAGCAGTACTTC.

This clonotype was seen a handful of times. The chain combines TRBV5-1 with TRBJ2-3; D gene uncertain. V was pared by 0 bases and J by 4 bases, with 3 bases between. Germline CDR1 is SGHRS and CDR2 is YFSETQ. CDR3 length: 12 amino acids. CDR3 DNA sequence: TGCGCCAGCAGCTTGGTGGCAGATACGCAGTATTTT. Translated: CASSLVADTQYF. Full variable domain (remainder filled in from reference TRBV5-1 and TRBJ2-3): KAGVTQTPRYLIKTRGQQVTLSCSPISGHRSVSWYQQTPGQGLQFLFEYFSETQRNKGNFPGRFSGRQFSNSRSEMNVSTLELGDSALYLCASSLVADTQYFGPGTRLTVL.

This clonotype appeared a few times. The rearrangement joins TRBV20-1 to TRBJ1-2; no firm D call. Germline CDR1 and CDR2: DFQATT and SNEGSKA (reference sequence). This CDR3 is built from 12 residues. Trimming shortened V by 6 bases and J by 0 bases, and 8 bases separated the two germline ends. CDR3 nucleotide sequence: TGCAGTGCGCAGATAACTAACTATGGCTACACCTTC. It translates to CSAQITNYGYTF.

The chain combines TRBV10-3 with TRBJ1-2, with TRBD1 matching over 7 bases. After removal of 0 bases from V and 2 bases from J, the junction contained 6 bases not matched to a gene. Germline lookup yields CDR1 ENHRY and CDR2 SYGVKD. The CDR3 runs to 16 residues. CDR3 in DNA: TGTGCCATCAGTGAGTCGACAGGGCAAGGAAACTATGGCTACACCTTC. This translates into CAISESTGQGNYGYTF.

This chain connects TRBV7-6 to TRBJ2-6, with TRBD1 matching 9 bases. Looked up from germline, CDR1 is SGHVS and CDR2 is FNYEAQ. The CDR3 covers 19 residues. J lost 3 bases, V lost 4 bases, and 13 bases had no gene match. In nucleotides, the CDR3 is TGTGCCAGCAGCTCCCGCAACGACAGGGGGAAAGGTGGGGCCAACGTCCTGACTTTC. Amino acid sequence: CASSSRNDRGKGGANVLTF.

In nucleotides, the CDR3 is TGTGCCACCAGCAGAAGGACAGGGGCAAACTATGGCTACACCTTC. It yields the protein CATSRRTGANYGYTF. The gene calls are TRBV15 and TRBJ1-2, with 9 bases that match TRBD1. Germline values: CDR1 LNHNV, CDR2 YYDKDF (reference sequence). The CDR3 loop spans 15 amino acids. With 2 bases clipped from V and 2 bases from J, the junction kept 3 bases outside the gene matches.

The chain uses TRBV19 and TRBJ1-6; D ambiguous. Germline V gives CDR1 LNHDA, CDR2 SQIVND (reference sequence). The CDR3 covers 12 residues. Between the trimmed V and J ends, which lost 2 bases and 8 bases, there was a span of 4 bases. CDR3 protein: CASSITDSPLHF. The CDR3 bases are TGTGCCAGTAGTATAACTGATTCACCCCTCCACTTT.

This clonotype was detected only once. The CDR3 carries no conserved terminal phenylalanine or tryptophan, so it likely arises from a read error. The chain joins TRBV7-8 to TRBJ2-7; 7 bases align to TRBD1. The CDR3 is 13 amino acids. Germline-derived CDR1 and CDR2 are SGHVS and FQNEAQ. V was clipped by 5 bases and J by 3 bases; unmatched bases: 4. For the CDR3, the DNA is TGTGCCAGCAGCCAGGGACAGCTCTACGAGCAGTACCTC. This encodes CASSQGQLYEQYL.